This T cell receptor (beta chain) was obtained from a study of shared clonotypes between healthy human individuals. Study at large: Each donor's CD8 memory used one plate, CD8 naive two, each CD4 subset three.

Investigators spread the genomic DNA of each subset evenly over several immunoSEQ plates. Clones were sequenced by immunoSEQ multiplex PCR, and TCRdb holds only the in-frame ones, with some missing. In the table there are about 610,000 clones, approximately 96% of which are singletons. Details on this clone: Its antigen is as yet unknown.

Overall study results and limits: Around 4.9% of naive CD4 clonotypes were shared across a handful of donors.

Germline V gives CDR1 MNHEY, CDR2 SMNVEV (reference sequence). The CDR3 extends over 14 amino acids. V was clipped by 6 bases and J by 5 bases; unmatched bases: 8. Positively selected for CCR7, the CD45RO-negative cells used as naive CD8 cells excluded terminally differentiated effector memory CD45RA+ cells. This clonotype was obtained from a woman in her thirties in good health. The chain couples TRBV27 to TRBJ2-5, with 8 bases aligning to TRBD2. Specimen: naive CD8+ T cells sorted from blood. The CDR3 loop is CASSPLAALETQYF. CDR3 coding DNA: TGTGCCAGCAGCCCACTAGCGGCATTGGAGACCCAGTACTTC.